This is a list of T cell receptor beta chains from one sample in a study of cytomegalovirus exposure and HLA in healthy donors. TCRdb's table, derived via immunoSEQ multiplex PCR, lists solely in-frame clones and lacks some. The table lists 150,000 to 200,000 clones, roughly 84% of them singletons. The sequenced material came from PBMCs. Source of these receptors: a young man in good health and CMV-seropositive. CDR3s include the opening cysteine and the closing phenylalanine or tryptophan. A D gene is named only where the DNA matches it firmly. Clone size, where shown, is once, few, many, or a class for clones that have expanded.

V	size	length	D	J	CDR3	DNA
TRBV4-2	NA	14	TRBD2	TRBJ2-7	CASSLTTSTYEQYF	TGTGCCAGCAGCCTGACGACTAGCACCTACGAGCAGTACTTC
TRBV21-1	NA	15	NA	TRBJ2-7	CASSSPEGGGYEQYF	TGTGCCAGCAGCAGCCCCGAGGGGGGGGGCTACGAGCAGTACTTC
TRBV11-3	NA	12	NA	TRBJ2-2	CASSAGFGELFF	TGTGCCAGCAGCGCAGGGTTCGGGGAGCTGTTTTTT
TRBV6-4	NA	16	TRBD2	TRBJ2-3	CASSDSSGRATDTQYF	TGTGCCAGCAGTGACTCTAGCGGGAGGGCCACAGATACGCAGTATTTT
TRBV6-6	once	13	NA	TRBJ2-3	CASSYPSTDTQYF	TGTGCCAGCAGTTACCCTAGCACAGATACGCAGTATTTT
TRBV5-1	NA	15	TRBD2	TRBJ2-3	CASSSGTSATDTQYF	TGCGCCAGCAGCTCCGGGACTAGTGCCACAGATACGCAGTATTTT
TRBV4-1	NA	14	TRBD1	TRBJ1-1	CASSQRQGLAEAFF	TGCGCCAGCAGCCAAAGACAGGGGCTGGCTGAAGCTTTCTTT
TRBV19	NA	15	TRBD1	TRBJ2-7	CASSMRTGKSYEQYF	TGTGCCAGTAGTATGCGGACAGGGAAGTCCTACGAGCAGTACTTC
TRBV4-3	NA	19	TRBD2	TRBJ2-3	CASSQSFGGLAGVTDTQYF	TGCGCCAGCAGCCAATCTTTCGGCGGACTAGCGGGAGTTACAGATACGCAGTATTTT
TRBV18	few	14	NA	TRBJ1-5	CASSPPQANQPQHF	TGTGCCAGCTCACCACCCCAGGCCAATCAGCCCCAGCATTTT
TRBV7-2	NA	16	TRBD2	TRBJ2-7	CASSPAGLAGVREQYF	TGTGCCAGCAGCCCCGCAGGACTAGCGGGAGTGAGGGAGCAGTACTTC
TRBV11-2	NA	15	TRBD1	TRBJ2-5	CASSRGGQATRTQYF	TGTGCCAGCAGCCGGGGTGGACAGGCTACTCGGACCCAGTACTTC
TRBV30	NA	15	NA	TRBJ1-4	CAWSPSTATNEKLFF	TGTGCCTGGAGTCCCTCGACAGCAACTAATGAAAAACTGTTTTTT
TRBV18	once	13	TRBD1	TRBJ1-2	CASRSMTGDKYTF	TGTGCCAGCCGCTCGATGACAGGGGACAAATACACCTTC